This T cell receptor (beta chain) appears in the sequencing data of a study of OX40 agonist ivuxolimab in advanced cancers. Assay: immunoSEQ multiplex PCR; the TCRdb copy retains only in-frame clones and omits some. The repertoire holds roughly 67,000 clones, with approximately 80% as singletons. This clonotype originated in an adult with an advanced solid tumor such as melanoma, head and neck, liver or kidney cancer. This specimen consisted of CD4+ or CD8+ T cells sorted from blood, obtained in a trial of the OX40 agonist ivuxolimab.

This CDR3 is CASSLIRDRGPDTQYF. CDR3 nucleotide sequence: TGTGCCAGCAGCTTAATCCGGGACAGGGGGCCAGATACGCAGTATTTT. J is TRBJ2-3 and V is TRBV11-3; 12 bases are shared with TRBD1. Germline V gives CDR1 SGHNT, CDR2 YENEEA. Trimming took 2 bases from V and 4 from J; bases not matched to a gene: 4. The CDR3 covers 16 residues.